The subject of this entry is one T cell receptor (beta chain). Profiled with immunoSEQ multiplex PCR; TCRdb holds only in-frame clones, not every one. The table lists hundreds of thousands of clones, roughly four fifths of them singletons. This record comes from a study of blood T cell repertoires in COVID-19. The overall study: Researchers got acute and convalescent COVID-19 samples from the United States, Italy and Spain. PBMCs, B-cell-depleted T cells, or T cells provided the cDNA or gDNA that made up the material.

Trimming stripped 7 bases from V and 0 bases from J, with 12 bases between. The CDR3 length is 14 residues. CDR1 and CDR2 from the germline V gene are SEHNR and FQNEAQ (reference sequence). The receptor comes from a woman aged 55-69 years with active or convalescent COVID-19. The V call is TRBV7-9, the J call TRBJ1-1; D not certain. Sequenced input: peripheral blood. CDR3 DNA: TGTGCCAGCATTAACTCGAATATGAACACTGAAGCTTTCTTT. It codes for CASINSNMNTEAFF.